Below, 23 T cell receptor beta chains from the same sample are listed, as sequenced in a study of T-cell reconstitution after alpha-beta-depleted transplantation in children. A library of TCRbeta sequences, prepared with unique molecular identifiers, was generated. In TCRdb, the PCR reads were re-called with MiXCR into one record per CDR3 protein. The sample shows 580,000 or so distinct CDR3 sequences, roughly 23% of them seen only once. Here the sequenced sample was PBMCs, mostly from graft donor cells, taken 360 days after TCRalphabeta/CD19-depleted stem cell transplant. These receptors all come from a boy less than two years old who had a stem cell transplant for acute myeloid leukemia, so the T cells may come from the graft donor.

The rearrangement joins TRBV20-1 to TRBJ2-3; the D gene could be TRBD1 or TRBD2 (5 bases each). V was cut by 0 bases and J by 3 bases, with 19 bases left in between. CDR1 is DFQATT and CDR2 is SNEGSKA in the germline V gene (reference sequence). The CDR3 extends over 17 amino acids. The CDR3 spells CSARELYEGRPTDTQYF. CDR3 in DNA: TGCAGTGCTAGAGAATTGTACGAGGGGCGTCCTACAGATACGCAGTATTTT.

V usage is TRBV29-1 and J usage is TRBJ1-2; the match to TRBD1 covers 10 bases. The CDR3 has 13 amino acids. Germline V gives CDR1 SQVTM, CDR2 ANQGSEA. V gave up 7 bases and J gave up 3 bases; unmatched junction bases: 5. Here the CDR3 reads CSADRGQHYGYTF. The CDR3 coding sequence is TGCAGCGCCGACAGGGGGCAACACTATGGCTACACCTTC.

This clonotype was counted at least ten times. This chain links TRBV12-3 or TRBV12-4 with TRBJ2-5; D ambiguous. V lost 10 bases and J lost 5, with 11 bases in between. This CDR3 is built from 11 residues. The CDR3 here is CATSFGETQYF. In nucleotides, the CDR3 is TGTGCCACGTCGTTCGGTGAGACCCAGTACTTC.

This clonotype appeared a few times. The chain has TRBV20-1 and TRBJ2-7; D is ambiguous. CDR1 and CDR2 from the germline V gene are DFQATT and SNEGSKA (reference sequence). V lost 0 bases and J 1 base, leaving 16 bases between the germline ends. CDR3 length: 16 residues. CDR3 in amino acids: CSARDPQFQLSYEQYF. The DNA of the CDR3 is TGCAGTGCTAGAGATCCCCAGTTTCAGTTATCCTACGAGCAGTACTTC.

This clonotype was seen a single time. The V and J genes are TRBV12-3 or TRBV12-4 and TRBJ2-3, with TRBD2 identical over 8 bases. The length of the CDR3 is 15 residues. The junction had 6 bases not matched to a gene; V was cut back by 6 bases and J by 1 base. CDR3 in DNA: TGTGCCAGCAGGAAAGCGGGGGCCCGCACAGATACGCAGTATTTT. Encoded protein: CASRKAGARTDTQYF.

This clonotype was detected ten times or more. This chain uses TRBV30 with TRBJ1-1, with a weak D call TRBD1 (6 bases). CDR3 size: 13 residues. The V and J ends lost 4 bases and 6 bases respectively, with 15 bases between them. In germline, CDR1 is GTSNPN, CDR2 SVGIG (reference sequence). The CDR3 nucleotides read TGTGCCTGGACGACGGGCGCAGGGGCTGAAGCTTTCTTT. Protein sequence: CAWTTGAGAEAFF.

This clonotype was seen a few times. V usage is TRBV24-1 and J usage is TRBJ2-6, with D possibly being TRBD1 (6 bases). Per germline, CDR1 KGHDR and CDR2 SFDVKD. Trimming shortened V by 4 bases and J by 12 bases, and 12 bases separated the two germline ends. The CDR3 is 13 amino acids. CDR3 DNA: TGTGCCACCAGTGACGACAGGATCGCCGTCCTGACTTTC. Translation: CATSDDRIAVLTF.

The CDR3 DNA is TGTGCCACCAGTGAAGGGACCCGCGAGACCCAGTACTTC. Translation: CATSEGTRETQYF. This sequence joins TRBV24-1 and TRBJ2-5; D tentatively fits TRBD1 or TRBD2 (5 bases each). Germline V gives CDR1 KGHDR, CDR2 SFDVKD. The CDR3 runs to 13 residues. V was trimmed by 4 bases and J by 5 bases, leaving 10 bases between them.

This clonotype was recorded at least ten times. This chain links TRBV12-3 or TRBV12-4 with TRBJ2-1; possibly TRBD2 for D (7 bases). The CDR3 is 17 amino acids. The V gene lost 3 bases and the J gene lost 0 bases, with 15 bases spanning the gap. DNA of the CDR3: TGTGCCAGCAGTTTGTTTGGGGGGGCCAGCTCCTACAATGAGCAGTTCTTC. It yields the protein CASSLFGGASSYNEQFF.

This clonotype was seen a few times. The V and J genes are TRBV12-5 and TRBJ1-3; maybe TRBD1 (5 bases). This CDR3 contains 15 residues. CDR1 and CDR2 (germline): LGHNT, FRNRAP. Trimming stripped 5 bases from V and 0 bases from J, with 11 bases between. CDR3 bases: TGTGCTAGTGGTGGACAACTCCTCTCTGGAAACACCATATATTTT. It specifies CASGGQLLSGNTIYF.

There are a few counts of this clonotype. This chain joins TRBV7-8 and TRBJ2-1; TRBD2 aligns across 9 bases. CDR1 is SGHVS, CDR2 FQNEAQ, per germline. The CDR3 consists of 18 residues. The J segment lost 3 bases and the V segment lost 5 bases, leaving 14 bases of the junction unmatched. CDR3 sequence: CASSQLSAGGPGYNEQFF. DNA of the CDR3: TGTGCCAGCAGCCAGTTAAGCGCGGGGGGGCCAGGCTACAATGAGCAGTTCTTC.

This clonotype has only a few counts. The CDR3 DNA sequence: TGCAGTGCTAGAGATTTGGCAGGGGGTAGGAACACTGAAGCTTTCTTT. As protein: CSARDLAGGRNTEAFF. This sequence joins TRBV20-1 and TRBJ1-1, with 7 bases fitting TRBD1. The V gene's germline CDR1 is DFQATT and CDR2 SNEGSKA (reference sequence). Losses at the gene ends were 0 bases for V and 1 base for J; bases not matched to a gene: 8. CDR3 length: 16 amino acids.

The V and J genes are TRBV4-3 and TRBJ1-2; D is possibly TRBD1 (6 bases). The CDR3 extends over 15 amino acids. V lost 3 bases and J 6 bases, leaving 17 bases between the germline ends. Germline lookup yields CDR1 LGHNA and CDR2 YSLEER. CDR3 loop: CASSHSGGAGDGYTF. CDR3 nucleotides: TGCGCCAGCAGCCATTCGGGCGGGGCAGGGGATGGCTACACCTTC.

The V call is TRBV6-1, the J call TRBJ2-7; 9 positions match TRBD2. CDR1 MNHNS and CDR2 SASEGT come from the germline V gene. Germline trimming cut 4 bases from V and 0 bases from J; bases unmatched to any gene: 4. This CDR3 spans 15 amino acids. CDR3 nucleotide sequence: TGTGCCAGCAGTGGGCCTAGCGGGGTCTCCTACGAGCAGTACGTC. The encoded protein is CASSGPSGVSYEQYV.

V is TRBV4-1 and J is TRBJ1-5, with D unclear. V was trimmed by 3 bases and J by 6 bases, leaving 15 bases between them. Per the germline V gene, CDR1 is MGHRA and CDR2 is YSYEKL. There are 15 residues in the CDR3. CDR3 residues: CASSHTTHVGQPQHF. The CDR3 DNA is TGCGCCAGCAGCCACACCACCCACGTCGGTCAGCCCCAGCATTTT.

The CDR3 loop reads CSASWGQINTGELFF. The DNA for the CDR3 is TGCAGTGCTAGTTGGGGACAAATTAACACCGGGGAGCTGTTTTTT. This chain joins TRBV20-1 and TRBJ2-2; D is possibly TRBD1 (6 bases). This CDR3 has 15 residues. Germline CDR1 is DFQATT and CDR2 is SNEGSKA (reference sequence). Trimming cost V 3 bases and J 2 bases, with 13 bases left between them.

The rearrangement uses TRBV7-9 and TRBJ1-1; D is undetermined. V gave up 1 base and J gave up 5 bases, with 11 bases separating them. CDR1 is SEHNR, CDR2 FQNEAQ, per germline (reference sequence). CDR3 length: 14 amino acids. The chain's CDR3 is CASSLEGGWTEAFF. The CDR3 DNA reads TGTGCCAGCAGCTTAGAGGGTGGATGGACTGAAGCTTTCTTT.

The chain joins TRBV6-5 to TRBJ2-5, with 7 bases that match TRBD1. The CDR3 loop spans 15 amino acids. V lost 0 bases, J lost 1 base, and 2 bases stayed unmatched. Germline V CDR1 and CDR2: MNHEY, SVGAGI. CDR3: CASSYSGQLQETQYF. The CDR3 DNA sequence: TGTGCCAGCAGTTACTCGGGACAGCTCCAAGAGACCCAGTACTTC.

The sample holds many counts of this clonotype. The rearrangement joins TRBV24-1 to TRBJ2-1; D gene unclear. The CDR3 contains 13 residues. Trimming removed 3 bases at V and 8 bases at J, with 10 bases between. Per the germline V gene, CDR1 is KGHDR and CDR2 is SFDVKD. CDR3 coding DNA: TGTGCCACCAGTGATCCGCCCGACCATGAGCAGTTCTTC. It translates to CATSDPPDHEQFF.

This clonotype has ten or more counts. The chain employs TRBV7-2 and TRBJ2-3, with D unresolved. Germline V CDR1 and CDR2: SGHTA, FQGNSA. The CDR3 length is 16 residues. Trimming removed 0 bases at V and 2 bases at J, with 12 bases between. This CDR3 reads CASSLAFLPLTDTQYF. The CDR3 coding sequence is TGTGCCAGCAGCTTAGCATTCCTACCCCTCACAGATACGCAGTATTTT. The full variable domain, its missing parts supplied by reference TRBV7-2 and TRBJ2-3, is GAGVSQSPSNKVTEKGKDVELRCDPISGHTALYWYRQSLGQGLEFLIYFQGNSAPDKSGLPSDRFSAERTGGSVSTLTIQRTQQEDSAVYLCASSLAFLPLTDTQYFGPGTRLTVL.

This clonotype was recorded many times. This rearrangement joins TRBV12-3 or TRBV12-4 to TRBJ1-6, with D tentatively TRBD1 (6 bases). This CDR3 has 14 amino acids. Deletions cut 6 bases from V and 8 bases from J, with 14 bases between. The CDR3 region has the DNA TGTGCCAGCAGAGCACAGGGTTTACATTCACCCCTCCACTTT. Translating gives CASRAQGLHSPLHF.

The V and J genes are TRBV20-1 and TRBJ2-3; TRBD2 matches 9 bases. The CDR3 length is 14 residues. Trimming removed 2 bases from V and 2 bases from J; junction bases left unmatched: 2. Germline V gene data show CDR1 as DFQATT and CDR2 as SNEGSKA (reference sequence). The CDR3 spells CSARLAGNTDTQYF. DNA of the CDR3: TGCAGTGCTAGACTAGCGGGGAACACAGATACGCAGTATTTT.

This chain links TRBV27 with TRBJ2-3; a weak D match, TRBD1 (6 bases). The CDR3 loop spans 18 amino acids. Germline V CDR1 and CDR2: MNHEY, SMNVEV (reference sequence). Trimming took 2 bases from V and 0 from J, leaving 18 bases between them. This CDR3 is CASSLRPSQGASTDTQYF. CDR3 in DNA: TGTGCCAGCAGTTTACGCCCATCACAGGGAGCTAGCACAGATACGCAGTATTTT.